Listed below are T cell receptor beta chains from one sample, sequenced in a study of blood T cell repertoires in COVID-19. Some clones are missing from TCRdb's copy, which holds only in-frame ones; the method was immunoSEQ multiplex PCR. In the table there are approximately 93,000 clones, roughly three quarters of which are singletons. The sample taken for sequencing was peripheral blood. These receptors were collected from a woman older than 75 with acute or convalescent COVID-19. CDR3s include the opening cysteine and the closing phenylalanine or tryptophan. Each record gives: J gene, V gene, clone size, D gene, CDR3 protein, CDR3 DNA. A D gene is named only where the DNA matches it firmly. Clone size appears in some rows only: once, few, many, or a class for an expanded clone.

TRBJ2-1,TRBV5-1,NA,NA,CASSSGQSSYNEQFF,TGCGCCAGCAGCTCCGGACAGAGCTCCTACAATGAGCAGTTCTTC
TRBJ2-7,TRBV29-1,NA,TRBD1,CSVEYGTGGHEQYF,TGCAGCGTTGAATATGGAACAGGGGGCCACGAGCAGTACTTC
TRBJ2-5,TRBV28,NA,NA,CASSLGGRQETQYF,TGTGCCAGCAGTTTGGGGGGGCGCCAAGAGACCCAGTACTTC
TRBJ2-1,TRBV2,once,NA,CASIGGIQNEQFF,TGTGCCAGCATCGGCGGGATCCAAAATGAGCAGTTCTTC
TRBJ1-3,TRBV28,NA,TRBD1,CASTTGQGMVSGNTIYF,TGTGCCAGCACCACGGGACAGGGTATGGTCTCTGGAAACACCATATATTTT
TRBJ2-3,TRBV7-9,NA,NA,CASSLWAGSTDTQYF,TGTGCCAGCAGCTTATGGGCGGGAAGCACAGATACGCAGTATTTT
TRBJ1-2,TRBV29-1,NA,NA,CSVASNYGYTF,TGCAGCGTTGCCAGTAACTATGGCTACACCTTC
TRBJ1-2,TRBV29-1,once,TRBD1,CSVGRGTGPGHGYTF,TGCAGCGTTGGACGAGGGACAGGGCCGGGGCATGGCTACACCTTC
TRBJ1-3,TRBV16,NA,NA,CASSESGNTIYF,TGTGCCAGCAGCGAGTCGGGAAACACCATATATTTT
TRBJ1-4,TRBV5-1,many,NA,CASGPFSTNEKLFF,TGCGCCAGCGGCCCTTTTTCAACTAATGAAAAACTGTTTTTT
TRBJ2-3,TRBV11-1,NA,NA,CARKYPSPKYF,TGTGCTAGAAAGTACCCGTCTCCGAAGTATTTT
TRBJ2-1,TRBV24-1,NA,NA,CATSDSRLGVSYNEQFF,TGTGCCACCAGTGATTCCCGACTAGGAGTGAGCTACAATGAGCAGTTCTTC
TRBJ2-7,TRBV20-1,few,NA,CSARTRREQYF,TGCAGTGCTAGAACAAGGCGGGAGCAGTACTTC
TRBJ1-3,TRBV28,NA,NA,CASSLLNRISGNTIYF,TGTGCCAGCAGTTTACTCAACAGGATCTCTGGAAACACCATATATTTT
TRBJ2-7,TRBV5-1,NA,NA,CASSRDSFSYEQYF,TGCGCCAGCAGCCGAGACTCGTTTAGTTACGAGCAGTACTTC
TRBJ2-1,TRBV7-2,NA,TRBD2,CASSVSSGSYNEQFF,TGTGCCAGCAGCGTTTCTAGCGGTTCATACAATGAGCAGTTCTTC
TRBJ1-5,TRBV4-2,few,NA,CASSQQQVGNSNQPQHF,TGTGCCAGCAGCCAACAACAGGTGGGGAATAGCAATCAGCCCCAGCATTTT
TRBJ1-1,TRBV10-3,few,NA,CAIKRGTAANTEAFF,TGTGCCATCAAACGGGGTACGGCAGCGAACACTGAAGCTTTCTTT
TRBJ1-5,TRBV28,NA,NA,CASRATQGFQPQHF,TGTGCCAGCAGGGCGACGCAGGGGTTTCAGCCCCAGCATTTT
TRBJ2-7,TRBV7-2,NA,TRBD2,CASSSQYSGRAHEQYF,TGTGCCAGCAGCTCCCAATATAGCGGGAGGGCCCACGAGCAGTACTTC
TRBJ1-2,TRBV30,NA,NA,CAWRAEGETGYTF,TGTGCCTGGAGGGCGGAGGGTGAAACTGGCTACACCTTC
TRBJ2-7,TRBV2,NA,NA,CASSPTYEQYF,TGTGCCAGCAGCCCTACCTACGAGCAGTACTTC
TRBJ2-5,TRBV24-1,NA,NA,CATSDPTGDGTQYF,TGTGCCACCAGTGACCCGACGGGGGACGGGACCCAGTACTTC
TRBJ2-7,TRBV28,NA,NA,CASSLGASGSEQYF,TGTGCCAGCAGTTTAGGGGCGAGTGGAAGCGAGCAGTACTTC
TRBJ2-7,TRBV20-1,NA,NA,CSASAGYEQYF,TGCAGTGCTAGCGCAGGCTACGAGCAGTACTTC
TRBJ2-3,TRBV7-2,few,TRBD2,CASSFRGRAVADTQYF,TGTGCCAGCAGCTTTCGAGGGAGGGCCGTGGCAGATACGCAGTATTTT
TRBJ2-3,TRBV7-2,once,NA,CASRLDLTRISSTDTQYF,TGTGCCAGCAGGTTAGACCTGACTAGGATCTCTAGCACAGATACGCAGTATTTT
TRBJ2-1,TRBV7-9,NA,NA,CASSPTSTPYNEQFF,TGTGCCAGCAGCCCGACTAGTACCCCTTACAATGAGCAGTTCTTC
TRBJ2-3,TRBV6-5,once,NA,CASTSQGRTQYF,TGTGCCAGCACCTCCCAGGGAAGGACGCAGTATTTT
TRBJ2-1,TRBV6-2/TRBV6-3,NA,TRBD2,CASSRTRGGEFF,TGTGCCAGCAGCCGGACTAGAGGTGGCGAGTTCTTC
TRBJ1-2,TRBV7-8,NA,NA,CASSFRPGFYGYTF,TGTGCCAGCAGCTTTCGTCCAGGGTTTTATGGCTACACCTTC
TRBJ2-1,TRBV24-1,NA,NA,CATKPNARDEQFF,TGTGCCACCAAACCGAACGCCCGGGATGAGCAGTTCTTC
TRBJ2-2,TRBV28,NA,TRBD1,CASRMFGQGAGELFF,TGTGCCAGCAGGATGTTCGGACAGGGGGCCGGGGAGCTGTTTTTT
TRBJ1-1,TRBV5-4,NA,NA,CASSLGLDTEAFF,TGTGCCAGCAGCTTGGGTCTCGACACTGAAGCTTTCTTT
TRBJ2-5,TRBV6-2/TRBV6-3,few,TRBD1,CASSPGQGFLQETQYF,TGTGCCAGCAGCCCGGGACAGGGGTTCCTTCAAGAGACCCAGTACTTC
TRBJ1-1,TRBV18,NA,NA,CASSPPVGGIMNTEAFF,TGTGCCAGCTCACCTCCCGTCGGGGGGATTATGAACACTGAAGCTTTCTTT
TRBJ2-1,TRBV10-3,NA,TRBD2,CAIRGERERSYNEQFF,TGTGCCATCAGAGGGGAGCGGGAAAGGTCCTACAATGAGCAGTTCTTC
TRBJ2-1,TRBV3-1/TRBV3-2,NA,TRBD2,CASSPLPGGGRAHEQFF,TGTGCCAGCAGCCCCCTACCGGGGGGCGGGAGGGCTCATGAGCAGTTCTTC
TRBJ2-2,TRBV7-2,NA,TRBD1,CASSLGQGAGELFF,TGTGCCAGCAGTTTGGGACAGGGGGCCGGGGAGCTGTTTTTT
TRBJ1-1,TRBV7-3,NA,NA,CASSLNPGDTEAFF,TGTGCCAGCAGCTTAAATCCAGGGGACACTGAAGCTTTCTTT
TRBJ2-7,TRBV27,NA,NA,CASSQASSYEQYF,TGTGCCAGCAGCCAAGCGAGCTCCTACGAGCAGTACTTC
TRBJ2-2,TRBV7-3,NA,TRBD2,CASSFGQLAGANTGELFF,TGTGCCAGCAGCTTTGGGCAGCTAGCGGGGGCGAACACCGGGGAGCTGTTTTTT
TRBJ2-1,TRBV12-5,NA,NA,CASGLTGWQFF,TGTGCTAGTGGTTTGACGGGGTGGCAGTTCTTC
TRBJ1-6,TRBV9,NA,NA,CASSSYSNSPLHF,TGTGCCAGCAGCTCATACAGCAATTCACCCCTCCACTTT
TRBJ2-3,TRBV10-3,NA,TRBD2,CAISELVAGLSTDTQYF,TGTGCCATCAGTGAACTAGTAGCGGGGCTAAGCACAGATACGCAGTATTTT